Each of the 5 T cell receptor beta chains below was sequenced from the same sample in a study of blood T cells in healthy people across ages. Then a second PCR, running about 6 to 12 cycles, was carried out with a sample-barcoded 5' primer and a J-beta primer mix. TCRdb redid the calling of the 5' RACE reads with MiXCR, one entry per CDR3 protein. The sample yields approximately 730,000 distinct CDR3 sequences, around half seen once. Sequencing was carried out using blood. These receptors came from a man older than 75 in good health.

The chain recombines TRBV9 with TRBJ2-1, with TRBD1 as a possible D gene (6 bases). This CDR3 is built from 16 residues. CDR1 is SGDLS and CDR2 is YYNGEE in the germline V gene. Trimming pared 0 bases from V and 7 bases from J, leaving 17 bases between. The CDR3 region has the DNA TGTGCCAGCAGCGTAGCCGACAGGACCCCTGGGAATGAGCAGTTCTTC. Translating it yields CASSVADRTPGNEQFF.

This clonotype was observed once. A clone one base away is much larger, so this may be a read error. The chain uses TRBV6-2 or TRBV6-3 and TRBJ2-5; 8 positions agree with TRBD2. The end of the DNA fits TRBJ2-7 better, so the J call may be wrong. The CDR3 is 18 amino acids. Germline V gives CDR1 MNHEY, CDR2 SVGEGT. The CDR3 DNA reads TGTGCCAGCAGCGCGGCCTGGGAGCGGGAGCGTGGGTCCTACGAGCAGTACTTC. It encodes CASSAAWERERGSYEQYF.

V usage is TRBV15 and J usage is TRBJ1-5, with D perhaps TRBD1 (6 bases). V was trimmed by 3 bases and J by 2 bases, leaving 14 bases between them. The CDR3 sequence is 16 residues long. The germline V gene has CDR1 LNHNV and CDR2 YYDKDF (reference sequence). In DNA, the CDR3 is TGTGCCACCAGCAGCCAGGGGTTTAGGGGCAATCAGCCCCAGCATTTT. Translated, it gives CATSSQGFRGNQPQHF.

The J gene is TRBJ2-1, the V gene TRBV2; D perhaps matches TRBD2 (6 bases). The CDR3 extends over 17 amino acids. Germline V gene lookup returns CDR1 SNHLY and CDR2 FYNNEI. V lost 0 bases and J lost 8, with 20 bases in between. In DNA, the CDR3 is TGTGCCAGCAGTGAAGCGATCGGCGGGATTTTATTGGATGAGCAGTTCTTC. This codes for CASSEAIGGILLDEQFF.

The chain recombines TRBV28 with TRBJ1-2; a possible D gene is TRBD1 (6 bases). Germline V CDR1 and CDR2: MDHEN, SYDVKM. Trimming removed 7 bases from V and 7 bases from J, with 19 bases in between. The CDR3 is 14 residues long. DNA for the CDR3: TGTGCCAGCAAGGGGGGCATTGTGTGGGGTGGCTACACCTTC. This sequence encodes CASKGGIVWGGYTF.